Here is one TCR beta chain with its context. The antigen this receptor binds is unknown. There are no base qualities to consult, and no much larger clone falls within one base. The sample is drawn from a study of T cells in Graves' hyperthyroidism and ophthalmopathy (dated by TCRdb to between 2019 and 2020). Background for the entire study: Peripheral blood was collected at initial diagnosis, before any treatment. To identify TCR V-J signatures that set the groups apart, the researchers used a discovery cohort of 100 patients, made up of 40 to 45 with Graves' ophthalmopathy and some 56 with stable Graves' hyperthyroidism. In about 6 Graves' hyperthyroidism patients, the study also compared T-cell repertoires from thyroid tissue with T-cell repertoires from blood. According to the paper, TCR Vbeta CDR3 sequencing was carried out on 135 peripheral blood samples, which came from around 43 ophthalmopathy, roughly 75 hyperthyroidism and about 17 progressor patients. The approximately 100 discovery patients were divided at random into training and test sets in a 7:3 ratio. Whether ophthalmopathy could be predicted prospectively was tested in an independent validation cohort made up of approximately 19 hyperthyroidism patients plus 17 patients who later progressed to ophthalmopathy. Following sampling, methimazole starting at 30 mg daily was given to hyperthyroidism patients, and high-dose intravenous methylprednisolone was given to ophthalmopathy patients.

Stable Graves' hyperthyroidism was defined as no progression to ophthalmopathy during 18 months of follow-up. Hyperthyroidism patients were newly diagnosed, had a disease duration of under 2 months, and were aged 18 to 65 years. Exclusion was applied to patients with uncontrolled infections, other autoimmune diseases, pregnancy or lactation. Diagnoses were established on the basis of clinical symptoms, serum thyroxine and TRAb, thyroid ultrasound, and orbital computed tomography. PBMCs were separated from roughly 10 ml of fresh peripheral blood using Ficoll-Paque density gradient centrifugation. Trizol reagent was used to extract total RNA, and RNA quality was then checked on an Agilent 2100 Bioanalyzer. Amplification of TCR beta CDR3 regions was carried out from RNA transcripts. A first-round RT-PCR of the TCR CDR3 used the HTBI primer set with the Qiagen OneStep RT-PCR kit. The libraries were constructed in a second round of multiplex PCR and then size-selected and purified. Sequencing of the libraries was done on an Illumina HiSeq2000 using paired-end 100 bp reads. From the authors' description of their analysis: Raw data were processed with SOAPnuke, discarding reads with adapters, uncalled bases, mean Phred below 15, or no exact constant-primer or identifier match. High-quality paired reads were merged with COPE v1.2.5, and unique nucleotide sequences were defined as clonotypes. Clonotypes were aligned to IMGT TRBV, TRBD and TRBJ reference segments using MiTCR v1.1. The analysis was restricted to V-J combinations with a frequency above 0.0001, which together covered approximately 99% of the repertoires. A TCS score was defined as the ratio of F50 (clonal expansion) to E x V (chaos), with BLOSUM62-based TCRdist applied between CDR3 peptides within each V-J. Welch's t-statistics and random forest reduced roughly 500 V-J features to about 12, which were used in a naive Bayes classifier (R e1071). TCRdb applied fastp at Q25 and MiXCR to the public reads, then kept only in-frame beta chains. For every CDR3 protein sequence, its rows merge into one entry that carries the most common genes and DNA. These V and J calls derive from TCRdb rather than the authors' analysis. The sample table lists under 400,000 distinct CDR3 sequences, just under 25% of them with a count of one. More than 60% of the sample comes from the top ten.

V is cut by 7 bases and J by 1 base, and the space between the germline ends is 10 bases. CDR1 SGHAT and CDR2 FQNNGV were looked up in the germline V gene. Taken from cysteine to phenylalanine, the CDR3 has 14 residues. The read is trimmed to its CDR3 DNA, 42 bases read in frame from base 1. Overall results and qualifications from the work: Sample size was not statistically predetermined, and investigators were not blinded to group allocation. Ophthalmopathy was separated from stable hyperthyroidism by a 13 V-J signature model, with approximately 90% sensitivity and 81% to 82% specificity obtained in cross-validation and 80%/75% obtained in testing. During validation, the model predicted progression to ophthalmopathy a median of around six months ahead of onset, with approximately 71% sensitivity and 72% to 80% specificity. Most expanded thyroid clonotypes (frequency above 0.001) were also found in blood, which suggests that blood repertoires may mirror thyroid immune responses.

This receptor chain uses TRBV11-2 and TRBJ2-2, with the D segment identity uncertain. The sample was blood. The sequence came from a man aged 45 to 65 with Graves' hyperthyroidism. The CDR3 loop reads CASTFTENTGELFF. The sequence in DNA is TGTGCCAGCACTTTCACGGAGAACACCGGGGAGCTGTTTTTT. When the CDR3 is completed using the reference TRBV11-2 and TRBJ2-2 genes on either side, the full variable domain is EAGVAQSPRYKIIEKRQSVAFWCNPISGHATLYWYQQILGQGPKLLIQFQNNGVVDDSQLPKDRFSAERLKGVDSTLKIQPAKLEDSAVYLCASTFTENTGELFFGEGSRLTVL.